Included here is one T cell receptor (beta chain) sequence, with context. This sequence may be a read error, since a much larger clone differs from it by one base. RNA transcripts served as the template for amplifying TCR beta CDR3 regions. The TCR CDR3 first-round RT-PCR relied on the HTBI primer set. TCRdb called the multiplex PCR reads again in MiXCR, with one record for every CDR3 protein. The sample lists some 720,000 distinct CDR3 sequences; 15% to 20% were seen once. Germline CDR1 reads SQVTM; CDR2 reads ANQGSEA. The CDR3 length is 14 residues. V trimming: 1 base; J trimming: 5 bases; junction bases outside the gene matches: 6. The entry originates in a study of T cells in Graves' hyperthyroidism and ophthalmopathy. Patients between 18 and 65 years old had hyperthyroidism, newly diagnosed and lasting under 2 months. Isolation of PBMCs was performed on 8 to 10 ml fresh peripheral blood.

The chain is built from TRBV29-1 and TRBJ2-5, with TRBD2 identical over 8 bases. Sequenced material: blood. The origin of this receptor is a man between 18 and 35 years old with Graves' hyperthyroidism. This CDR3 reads CSVEARLARETQYF. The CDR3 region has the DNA TGCAGCGTTGAAGCGCGACTAGCGCGGGAGACCCAGTACTTC.